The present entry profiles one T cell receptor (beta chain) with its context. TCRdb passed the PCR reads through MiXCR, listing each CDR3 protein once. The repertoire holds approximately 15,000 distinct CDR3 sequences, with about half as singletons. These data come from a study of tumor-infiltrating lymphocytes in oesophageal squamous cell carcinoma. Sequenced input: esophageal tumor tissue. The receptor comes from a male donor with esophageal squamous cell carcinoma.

The CDR3 region has the DNA TGTGCCAGCAACCCGGGACAGGGATCTGGGGCCAACGTCCTGACTTTC. The encoded protein is CASNPGQGSGANVLTF. The V gene is TRBV6-8, the J gene TRBJ2-6, with 9 bases fitting TRBD1. Germline lookup yields CDR1 MNHGY and CDR2 SAAAGT. Trimming at V came to 7 bases and at J to 1 base, leaving 5 bases not matched to a gene. The CDR3 runs 16 residues.